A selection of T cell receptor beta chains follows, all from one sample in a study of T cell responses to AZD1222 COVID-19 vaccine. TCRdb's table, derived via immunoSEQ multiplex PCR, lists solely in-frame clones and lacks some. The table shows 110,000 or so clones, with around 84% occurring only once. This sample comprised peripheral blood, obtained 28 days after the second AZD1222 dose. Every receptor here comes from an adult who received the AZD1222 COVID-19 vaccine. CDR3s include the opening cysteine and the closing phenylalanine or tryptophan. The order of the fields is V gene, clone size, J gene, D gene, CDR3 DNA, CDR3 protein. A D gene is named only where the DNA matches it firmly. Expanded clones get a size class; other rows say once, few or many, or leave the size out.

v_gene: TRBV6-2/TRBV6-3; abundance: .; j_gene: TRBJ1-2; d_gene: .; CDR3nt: TGTGCCAGCAGTCACGCCGATGGCTACACCTTC; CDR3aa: CASSHADGYTF
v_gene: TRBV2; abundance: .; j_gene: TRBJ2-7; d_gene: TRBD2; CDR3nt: TGTGCCAGCTCAGATAGCGGGGGGGCCGACCCCTACGAGCAGTACTTC; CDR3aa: CASSDSGGADPYEQYF
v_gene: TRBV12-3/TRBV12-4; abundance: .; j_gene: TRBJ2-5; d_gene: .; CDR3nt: TGTGCCAGCAGTTTTGATGAGACCCAGTACTTC; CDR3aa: CASSFDETQYF
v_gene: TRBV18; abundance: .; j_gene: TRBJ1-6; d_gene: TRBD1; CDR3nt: TGTGCCAGCTCAACGACAGGGGGCGTAGGCTCACCCCTCCACTTT; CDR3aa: CASSTTGGVGSPLHF
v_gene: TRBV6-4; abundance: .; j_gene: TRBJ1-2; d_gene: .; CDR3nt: TGTGCCAGCAGTGACTCGGCCAGGGGTAACTATGGCTACACCTTC; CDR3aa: CASSDSARGNYGYTF
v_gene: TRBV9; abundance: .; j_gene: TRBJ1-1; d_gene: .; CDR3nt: TGTGCCAGCAGCGCCACCGGGACGACGAACACTGAAGCTTTCTTT; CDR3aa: CASSATGTTNTEAFF
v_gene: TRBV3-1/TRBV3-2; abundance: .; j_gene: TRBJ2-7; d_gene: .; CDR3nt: TGTGCCAGCAGCCATGGGTACGAGCAGTACTTC; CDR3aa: CASSHGYEQYF
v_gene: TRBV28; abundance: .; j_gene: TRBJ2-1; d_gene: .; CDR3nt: TGTGCCAGCGCCAGTTCCTACAATGAGCAGTTCTTC; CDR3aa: CASASSYNEQFF
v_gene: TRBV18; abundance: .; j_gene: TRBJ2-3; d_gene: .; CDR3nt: TGTGCCAGCTCCACGGATCGGGCCACAGATACGCAGTATTTT; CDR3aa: CASSTDRATDTQYF
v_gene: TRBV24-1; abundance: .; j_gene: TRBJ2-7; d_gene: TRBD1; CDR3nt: TGTGCCACCAGTGACTCTGCGACCGGGACAGGGAGTCTCGAGCAGTACTTC; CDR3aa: CATSDSATGTGSLEQYF
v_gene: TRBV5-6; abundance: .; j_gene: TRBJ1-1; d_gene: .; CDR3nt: TGTGCCAGCAGCTTTCGGTCCATGAACACTGAAGCTTTCTTT; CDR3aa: CASSFRSMNTEAFF
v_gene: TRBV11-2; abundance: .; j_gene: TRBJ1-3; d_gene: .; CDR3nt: TGTGCCAGCAGCAGCTCGACAGGAGTCGGAAACACCATATATTTT; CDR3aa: CASSSSTGVGNTIYF
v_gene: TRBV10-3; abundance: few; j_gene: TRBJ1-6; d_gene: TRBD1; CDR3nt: TGTGCCATCAGGGGACAGGGGGATTCACCCCTCCACTTT; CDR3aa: CAIRGQGDSPLHF
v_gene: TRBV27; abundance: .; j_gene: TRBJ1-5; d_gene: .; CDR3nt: TGTGCCAGCAGTTTAAGGGGCCTCCTAAAGCCCCAGCATTTT; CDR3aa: CASSLRGLLKPQHF
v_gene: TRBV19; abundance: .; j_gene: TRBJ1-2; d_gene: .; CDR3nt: TGTGCCAGTATTCCGGGGCAGGGCGCGGTGGGTAGGAACTATGGCTACACCTTC; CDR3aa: CASIPGQGAVGRNYGYTF
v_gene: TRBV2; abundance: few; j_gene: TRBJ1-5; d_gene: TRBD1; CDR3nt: TGTGCCAGCAGGCGACAGGGTTCGGGGAATCAGCCCCAGCATTTT; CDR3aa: CASRRQGSGNQPQHF
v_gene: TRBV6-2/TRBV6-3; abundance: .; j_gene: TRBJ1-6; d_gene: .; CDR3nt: TGTGCCAGCAGTTACTCGATCAGGGTATCGTCACCCCTCCACTTT; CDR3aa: CASSYSIRVSSPLHF
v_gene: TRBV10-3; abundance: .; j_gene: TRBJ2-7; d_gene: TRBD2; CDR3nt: TGTGCCATCAGTGAGTCGCTAGCGGGAGGAGCCTCCTACGAGCAGTACTTC; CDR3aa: CAISESLAGGASYEQYF
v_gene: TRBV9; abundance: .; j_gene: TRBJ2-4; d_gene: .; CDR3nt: TGTGCCAGCAGCGTAGATAGGGTCCGGGCCAAAAACATTCAGTACTTC; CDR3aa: CASSVDRVRAKNIQYF
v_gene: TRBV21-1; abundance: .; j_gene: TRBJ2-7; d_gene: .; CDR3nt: TGTGCCAGCAGCCCCCGACCCCACGAGCAGTACTTC; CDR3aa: CASSPRPHEQYF